This T cell receptor beta chain was captured in a study of vaccination and CD4 T cells after COVID-19. Looking at the study overall: Overlapping SARS-CoV-2, HCoV-NL63, HCoV-OC43 and HCoV-229E spike peptides stimulated the cells.

The treatment here: roughly 10-day PBMC culture with coronavirus spike peptide pools or control peptides (ViraFEST assay). From the unexposed donor, CD4+ T cells were collected ahead of the COVID-19 pandemic (2011-2018). The CDR3 contains 15 residues. The germline CDR1 and CDR2 sequences are LNHDA and SQIVND (reference sequence). Trimming took 3 bases from V and 0 from J, leaving 9 bases between them. This clonotype was detected only a few times. Antigen: not known. Findings of the study overall: The median SARS-CoV-2-reactive clonotype number increased from roughly 21 to 40, without statistical significance.

The assay that was used to sequence DNA from cultured CD4+ T cells was the Oncomine TCR Beta short-read assay. Cultured CD4+ T cells were the source of extracted genomic DNA. Each CDR3 protein is one row after TCRdb ran MiXCR on the PCR reads. The repertoire consists of over 9,000 distinct CDR3 sequences, with around 29% occurring once and the leading ten covering 13%. The specimen was CD4+ T cells from blood, cultured in vitro. The sequence came from a human donor in good health. The J gene is TRBJ1-5, the V gene TRBV19; no reliable D call. The CDR3 coding sequence is TGTGCCAGTAGTATTGGAGATTATAGCAATCAGCCCCAGCATTTT. It encodes CASSIGDYSNQPQHF.